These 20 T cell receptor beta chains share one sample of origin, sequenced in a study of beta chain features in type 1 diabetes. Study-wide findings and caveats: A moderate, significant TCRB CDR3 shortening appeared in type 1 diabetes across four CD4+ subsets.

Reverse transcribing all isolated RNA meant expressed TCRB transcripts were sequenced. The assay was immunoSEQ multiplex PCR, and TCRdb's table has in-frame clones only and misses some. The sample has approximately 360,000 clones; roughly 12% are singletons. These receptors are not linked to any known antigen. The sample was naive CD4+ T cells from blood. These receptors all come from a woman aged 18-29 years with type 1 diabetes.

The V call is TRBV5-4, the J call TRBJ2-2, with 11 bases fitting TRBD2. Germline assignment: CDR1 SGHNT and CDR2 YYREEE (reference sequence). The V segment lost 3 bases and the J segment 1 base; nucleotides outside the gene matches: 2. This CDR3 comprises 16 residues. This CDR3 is CASSWGTSGNTGELFF. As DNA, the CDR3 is TGTGCCAGCAGCTGGGGGACTAGCGGGAACACCGGGGAGCTGTTTTTT.

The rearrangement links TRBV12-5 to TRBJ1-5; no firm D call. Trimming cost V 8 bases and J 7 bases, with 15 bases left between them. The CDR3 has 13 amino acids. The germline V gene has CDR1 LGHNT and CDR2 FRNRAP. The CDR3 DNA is TGTGCTAGTAGTGGCCCCCCTCCGCAGCCCCAGCATTTT. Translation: CASSGPPPQPQHF.

CDR3 sequence reads: CASSGGKPDEQYF. Written as DNA, the CDR3 is TGTGCCAGCAGTGGAGGTAAGCCGGACGAGCAGTACTTC. The V call is TRBV2, the J call TRBJ2-7; D is unclear. V dropped 4 bases and J dropped 5 bases, with 12 bases sitting between them. The CDR3 consists of 13 residues. CDR1 and CDR2 (germline): SNHLY, FYNNEI.

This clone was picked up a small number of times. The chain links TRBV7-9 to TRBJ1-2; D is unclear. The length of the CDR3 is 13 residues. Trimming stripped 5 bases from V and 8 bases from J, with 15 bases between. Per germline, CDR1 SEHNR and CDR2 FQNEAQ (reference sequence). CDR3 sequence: CASSQDGVGGYTF. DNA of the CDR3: TGTGCCAGCAGCCAAGACGGGGTAGGGGGCTACACCTTC. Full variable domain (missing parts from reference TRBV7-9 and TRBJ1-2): DTGVSQNPRHKITKRGQNVTFRCDPISEHNRLYWYRQTLGQGPEFLTYFQNEAQLEKSRLLSDRFSAERPKGSFSTLEIQRTEQGDSAMYLCASSQDGVGGYTFGSGTRLTVV.

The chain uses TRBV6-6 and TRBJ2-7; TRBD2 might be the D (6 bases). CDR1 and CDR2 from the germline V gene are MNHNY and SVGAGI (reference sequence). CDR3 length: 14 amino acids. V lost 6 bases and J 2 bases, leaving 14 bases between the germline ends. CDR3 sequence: CASRTGDSTYEQYF. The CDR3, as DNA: TGTGCCAGCAGGACCGGGGACTCTACCTACGAGCAGTACTTC.

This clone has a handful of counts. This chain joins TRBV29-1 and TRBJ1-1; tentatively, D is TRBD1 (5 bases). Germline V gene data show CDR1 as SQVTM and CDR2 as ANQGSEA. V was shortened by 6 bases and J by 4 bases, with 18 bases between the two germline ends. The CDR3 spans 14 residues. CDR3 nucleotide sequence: TGCAGCGTCACCCCCCGGCAGGGCGGCACTGAAGCTTTCTTT. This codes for CSVTPRQGGTEAFF.

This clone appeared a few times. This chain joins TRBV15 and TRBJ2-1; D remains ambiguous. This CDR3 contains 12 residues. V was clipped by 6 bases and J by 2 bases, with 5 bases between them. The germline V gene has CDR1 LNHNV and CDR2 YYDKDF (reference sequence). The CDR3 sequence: CATSFAYNEQFF. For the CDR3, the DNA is TGTGCCACCAGTTTCGCCTACAATGAGCAGTTCTTC.

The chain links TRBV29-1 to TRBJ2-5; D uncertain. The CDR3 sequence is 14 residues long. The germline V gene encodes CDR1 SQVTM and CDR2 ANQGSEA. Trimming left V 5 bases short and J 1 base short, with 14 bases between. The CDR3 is CSVIPPPSQETQYF. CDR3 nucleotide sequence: TGCAGCGTTATCCCGCCGCCCAGCCAAGAGACCCAGTACTTC.

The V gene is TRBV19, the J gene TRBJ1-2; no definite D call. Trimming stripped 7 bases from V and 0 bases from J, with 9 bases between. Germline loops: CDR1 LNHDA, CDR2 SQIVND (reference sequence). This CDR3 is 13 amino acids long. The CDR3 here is CASNPDSNYGYTF. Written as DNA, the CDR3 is TGTGCCAGTAACCCGGACTCTAACTATGGCTACACCTTC.

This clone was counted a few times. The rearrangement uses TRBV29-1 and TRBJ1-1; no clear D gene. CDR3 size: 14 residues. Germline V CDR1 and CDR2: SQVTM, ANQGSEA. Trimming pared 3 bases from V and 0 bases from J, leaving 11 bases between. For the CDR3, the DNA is TGCAGCGTTGATATTAGCTCAATGAACACTGAAGCTTTCTTT. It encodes CSVDISSMNTEAFF.

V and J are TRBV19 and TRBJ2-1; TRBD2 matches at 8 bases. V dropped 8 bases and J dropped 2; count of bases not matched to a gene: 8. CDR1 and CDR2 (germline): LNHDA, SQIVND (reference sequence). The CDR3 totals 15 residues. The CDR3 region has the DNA TGTGCCAGTGCTCCTCTTAGCGGGGCCTACAATGAGCAGTTCTTC. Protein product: CASAPLSGAYNEQFF.

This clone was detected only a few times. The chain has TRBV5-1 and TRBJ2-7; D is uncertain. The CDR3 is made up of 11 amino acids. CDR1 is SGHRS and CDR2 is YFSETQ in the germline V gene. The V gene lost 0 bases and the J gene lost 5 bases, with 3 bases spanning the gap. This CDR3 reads CASSLGHEQYF. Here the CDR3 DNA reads TGCGCCAGCAGCTTGGGGCACGAGCAGTACTTC.

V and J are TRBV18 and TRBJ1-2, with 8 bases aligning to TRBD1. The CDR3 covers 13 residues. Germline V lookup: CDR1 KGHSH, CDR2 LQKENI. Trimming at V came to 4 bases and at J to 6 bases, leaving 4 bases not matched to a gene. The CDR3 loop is CASSLQDRDGYTF. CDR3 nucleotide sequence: TGTGCCAGCTCACTCCAGGACAGGGATGGCTACACCTTC.

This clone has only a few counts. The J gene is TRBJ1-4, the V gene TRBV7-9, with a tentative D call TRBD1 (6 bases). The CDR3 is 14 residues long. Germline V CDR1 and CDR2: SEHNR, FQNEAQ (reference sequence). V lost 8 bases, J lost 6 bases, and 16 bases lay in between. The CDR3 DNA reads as TGTGCCAGCGGGACGGACAGCCTTTATGAAAAACTGTTTTTT. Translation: CASGTDSLYEKLFF.

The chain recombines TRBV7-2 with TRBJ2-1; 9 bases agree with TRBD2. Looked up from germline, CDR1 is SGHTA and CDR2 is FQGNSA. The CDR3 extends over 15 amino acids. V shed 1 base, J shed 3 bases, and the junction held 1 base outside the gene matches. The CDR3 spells CASSLGLADYNEQFF. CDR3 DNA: TGTGCCAGCAGCTTAGGACTAGCGGACTACAATGAGCAGTTCTTC.

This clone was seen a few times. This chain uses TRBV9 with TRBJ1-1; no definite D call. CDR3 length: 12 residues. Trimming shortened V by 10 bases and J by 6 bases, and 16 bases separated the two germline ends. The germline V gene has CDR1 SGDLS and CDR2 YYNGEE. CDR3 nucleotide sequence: TGTGCCTCAAGCCGGGTGGAGGCTGAAGCTTTCTTT. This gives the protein CASSRVEAEAFF.

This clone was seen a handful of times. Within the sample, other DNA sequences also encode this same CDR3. Here the CDR3 reads CASSYRGDTQYF. Written as DNA, the CDR3 is TGCGCCAGCAGCTACAGGGGAGATACGCAGTATTTT. V is TRBV5-1 and J is TRBJ2-3; 7 positions match TRBD1. The trim removed 3 bases at V and 5 bases at J, leaving 0 bases unmatched. The CDR3 sequence is 12 residues long. Germline assignment: CDR1 SGHRS and CDR2 YFSETQ. Full variable domain (outside the CDR3, taken from reference TRBV5-1 and TRBJ2-3): KAGVTQTPRYLIKTRGQQVTLSCSPISGHRSVSWYQQTPGQGLQFLFEYFSETQRNKGNFPGRFSGRQFSNSRSEMNVSTLELGDSALYLCASSYRGDTQYFGPGTRLTVL.

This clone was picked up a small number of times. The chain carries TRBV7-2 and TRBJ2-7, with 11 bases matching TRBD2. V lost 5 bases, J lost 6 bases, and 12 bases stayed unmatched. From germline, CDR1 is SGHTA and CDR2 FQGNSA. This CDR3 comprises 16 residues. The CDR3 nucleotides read TGTGCCAGCAGCGTAAGTCCACTAGCGGGAGTGGCCGAGCAGTACTTC. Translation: CASSVSPLAGVAEQYF. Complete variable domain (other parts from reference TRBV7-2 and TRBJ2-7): GAGVSQSPSNKVTEKGKDVELRCDPISGHTALYWYRQSLGQGLEFLIYFQGNSAPDKSGLPSDRFSAERTGGSVSTLTIQRTQQEDSAVYLCASSVSPLAGVAEQYFGPGTRLTVT.

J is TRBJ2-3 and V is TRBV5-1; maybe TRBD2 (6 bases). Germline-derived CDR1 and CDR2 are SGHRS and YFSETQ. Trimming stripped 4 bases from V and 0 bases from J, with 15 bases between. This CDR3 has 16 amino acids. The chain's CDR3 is CASSPRDFSSTDTQYF. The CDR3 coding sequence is TGCGCCAGCAGCCCGCGGGACTTCTCTAGCACAGATACGCAGTATTTT.

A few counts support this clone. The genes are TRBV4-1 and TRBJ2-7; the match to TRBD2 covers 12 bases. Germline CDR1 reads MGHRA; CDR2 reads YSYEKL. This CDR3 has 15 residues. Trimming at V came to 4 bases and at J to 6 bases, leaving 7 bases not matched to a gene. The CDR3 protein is CASSPLTSGRIEQYF. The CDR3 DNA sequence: TGCGCCAGCAGCCCCCTCACTAGCGGGAGGATCGAGCAGTACTTC.